These T cell receptor beta chains were read from a single sample in a study of control samples from healthy donors and cancer patients. Profiled with immunoSEQ multiplex PCR; TCRdb holds only in-frame clones, not every one. The sample contains about 94,000 clones, 90% of which appear only once. The sample taken for sequencing was blood. The receptors were gathered from a young woman in good health. Each CDR3 is given with its conserved first and last residue. The D gene is left open where the match is weak. The size entry is marked missing in some rows and otherwise reads once, few, many or a size class.

j_call v_call d_call clone_size cdr3_aa cdr3_nt
TRBJ1-1 TRBV12-3/TRBV12-4 - - CASSPTGEAFF TGTGCCAGCAGCCCGACAGGTGAAGCTTTCTTT
TRBJ2-7 TRBV6-6 TRBD1 once CASSYSIDRGYEQYF TGTGCCAGCAGTTACTCCATCGACAGGGGCTACGAGCAGTACTTC
TRBJ2-4 TRBV10-3 TRBD1 few CASGTGVGVAKNIQYF TGTGCCTCCGGGACAGGGGTAGGGGTAGCCAAAAACATTCAGTACTTC
TRBJ2-1 TRBV11-2 TRBD2 once CASRKGTSAHNEQFF TGTGCCAGCAGAAAAGGGACTAGCGCCCACAATGAGCAGTTCTTC
TRBJ2-7 TRBV10-2 TRBD1 - CASSEWGQGFYEQYF TGCGCCAGCAGTGAGTGGGGACAGGGTTTCTACGAGCAGTACTTC
TRBJ2-2 TRBV5-1 - - CASSLPETGELFF TGCGCCAGCAGCCTCCCCGAAACCGGGGAGCTGTTTTTT
TRBJ1-2 TRBV24-1 - once CATSDFWQNYGYTF TGTGCCACCAGTGATTTCTGGCAGAACTATGGCTACACCTTC
TRBJ1-2 TRBV5-1 TRBD1 - CASSFISGGLYGYTF TGCGCCAGCAGCTTCATTTCAGGGGGTCTCTATGGCTACACCTTC
TRBJ1-2 TRBV11-2 - - CASSESIIYGYTF TGTGCCAGCAGCGAAAGTATTATCTATGGCTACACCTTC
TRBJ2-1 TRBV9 - - CASSVESGNEQFF TGTGCCAGCAGCGTAGAGTCAGGGAATGAGCAGTTCTTC
TRBJ1-1 TRBV7-9 - - CASIRRFPGGGNTEAFF TGTGCCAGCATCCGTCGATTTCCCGGCGGGGGGAACACTGAAGCTTTCTTT
TRBJ1-5 TRBV5-8 - - CASSLDIKRGQPQHF TGTGCCAGCAGCTTGGATATCAAACGGGGTCAGCCCCAGCATTTT
TRBJ2-7 TRBV29-1 - - CSVTRQLEGGEQYF TGCAGCGTTACGCGACAGCTAGAGGGGGGAGAGCAGTACTTC
TRBJ2-7 TRBV5-1 - - CASSLLTGTAEQYF TGCGCCAGCAGCTTGTTGACAGGTACCGCCGAGCAGTACTTC
TRBJ2-2 TRBV24-1 - - CATSDLSFSSPNTGELFF TGTGCCACCAGTGATTTGTCGTTCAGTAGCCCGAACACCGGGGAGCTGTTTTTT
TRBJ2-1 TRBV9 - - CASSPRNNEQFF TGTGCCAGCAGCCCTCGGAACAATGAGCAGTTCTTC
TRBJ2-3 TRBV4-2 - few CASSQDQRVGETDTQYF TGTGCCAGCAGCCAAGATCAACGGGTGGGGGAGACAGATACGCAGTATTTT
TRBJ2-5 TRBV21-1 - - CASSVSGGAKTQYF TGTGCCAGCAGCGTAAGCGGGGGGGCGAAGACCCAGTACTTC
TRBJ1-2 TRBV11-2 - - CASSPGGAGFLGYTF TGTGCCAGCAGCCCGGGGGGCGCCGGGTTTCTTGGCTACACCTTC
TRBJ1-1 TRBV19 - - CASSIDSGSLNTEAFF TGTGCCAGTAGTATAGATTCGGGCAGCCTGAACACTGAAGCTTTCTTT
TRBJ1-2 TRBV29-1 - few CSVERRDGYTF TGCAGCGTTGAACGGCGAGACGGCTACACCTTC
TRBJ2-3 TRBV7-2 - - CASTNGLATDTQYF TGTGCCAGCACAAACGGGCTAGCAACAGATACGCAGTATTTT
TRBJ1-1 TRBV19 TRBD1 - CASTFGAEGASLNTEAFF TGTGCCAGTACCTTCGGGGCTGAGGGGGCTTCCTTGAACACTGAAGCTTTCTTT
TRBJ1-1 TRBV15 - - CATSRDRSANTEAFF TGTGCCACCAGCAGAGATCGGTCAGCTAACACTGAAGCTTTCTTT
TRBJ2-6 TRBV9 - - CASSVRRAGANVLTF TGTGCCAGCAGCGTGAGGAGGGCTGGGGCCAACGTCCTGACTTTC
TRBJ2-1 TRBV10-1 - - CASSDGGSRDEQFF TGCGCCAGCAGTGATGGGGGGAGTAGGGATGAGCAGTTCTTC
TRBJ1-3 TRBV5-1 TRBD1 - CASSPAGQSSGNTIYF TGCGCCAGCAGCCCAGCGGGACAGAGCTCTGGAAACACCATATATTTT
TRBJ2-3 TRBV7-2 - - CASSLEWLGSTTDTQYF TGTGCCAGCAGCTTAGAGTGGTTGGGCAGTACCACAGATACGCAGTATTTT